The 26 T cell receptor beta chains given below trace back to one sample, sequenced in a study of technical replicates of blood from a few donors. Produced via immunoSEQ multiplex PCR; TCRdb's table is partial and in-frame only. The sample shows roughly 80,000 clones, about 95% of them seen only once. Specimen: T cells isolated from PBMCs. Source of these receptors: a human donor in good health.

The genes are TRBV2 and TRBJ1-3, with TRBD1 matching 9 bases. This CDR3 has 17 residues. The germline CDR1 and CDR2 sequences are SNHLY and FYNNEI. The V segment lost 7 bases and the J segment 0 bases; nucleotides outside the gene matches: 10. In nucleotides, the CDR3 is TGTGCCAGCATCGGCCCGGGACAGGGATTCTCTGGAAACACCATATATTTT. Protein sequence: CASIGPGQGFSGNTIYF. The full variable domain, its missing parts supplied by reference TRBV2 and TRBJ1-3, is EPEVTQTPSHQVTQMGQEVILRCVPISNHLYFYWYRQILGQKVEFLVSFYNNEISEKSEIFDDQFSVERPDGSNFTLKIRSTKLEDSAMYFCASIGPGQGFSGNTIYFGEGSWLTVV.

This chain uses TRBV11-3 with TRBJ2-7; TRBD1 agrees at 9 bases. The V gene's germline CDR1 is SGHNT and CDR2 YENEEA. The V segment lost 3 bases and the J segment 5 bases; nucleotides outside the gene matches: 5. The CDR3 covers 14 residues. The CDR3 loop is CASSLGTGNNEQYF. CDR3 sequence (DNA): TGTGCCAGCAGCTTGGGGACAGGGAACAACGAGCAGTACTTC.

The chain uses TRBV10-3 and TRBJ1-2; TRBD1 aligns across 10 bases. Germline CDR1 ENHRY, CDR2 SYGVKD. This CDR3 spans 13 amino acids. V was clipped by 11 bases and J by 3 bases; unmatched bases: 6. The DNA of the CDR3 is TGTGCCGCCCCGGGACAGGGGTACTATGGCTACACCTTC. It yields the protein CAAPGQGYYGYTF.

This CDR3 reads CSARDLNTIYF. The DNA of the CDR3 is TGCAGTGCTAGAGATCTGAACACCATATATTTT. J is TRBJ1-3 and V is TRBV20-1, with D unresolved. Germline lookup yields CDR1 DFQATT and CDR2 SNEGSKA (reference sequence). The V end was cut by 0 bases, the J end by 7 bases, with 4 bases between. The CDR3 is 11 residues long.

The chain uses TRBV5-1 and TRBJ2-7; tentatively, D is TRBD2 (6 bases). The CDR3 sequence is 16 residues long. V was pared by 4 bases and J by 7 bases, with 24 bases between. Per germline, CDR1 SGHRS and CDR2 YFSETQ. The CDR3 nucleotides are TGCGCCAGCAGCACTAAGCAGACTAGTATCCTGGGGGAGCAGTACTTC. Translation gives CASSTKQTSILGEQYF.

The chain carries TRBV28 and TRBJ2-7; possibly TRBD2 for D (6 bases). Germline values: CDR1 MDHEN, CDR2 SYDVKM. There are 14 residues in the CDR3. Trimming took off 3 bases at V and 0 bases at J, with 9 bases between the two ends. The CDR3 DNA is TGTGCCAGCAGTTTTGCGCGGGACTCCTACGAGCAGTACTTC. It codes for CASSFARDSYEQYF.

The chain carries TRBV27 and TRBJ1-2; D possibly corresponds to TRBD1 (5 bases). V lost 8 bases and J 6 bases, leaving 10 bases between the germline ends. This CDR3 region has 11 residues. The germline V gene has CDR1 MNHEY and CDR2 SMNVEV (reference sequence). The CDR3 DNA follows: TGTGCCAGCTCCGGGGGTCATGGCTACACCTTC. This sequence encodes CASSGGHGYTF.

This clone was observed a single time. The chain couples TRBV7-9 to TRBJ2-1; 9 nucleotides agree with TRBD2. Germline V gives CDR1 SEHNR, CDR2 FQNEAQ (reference sequence). V dropped 2 bases and J dropped 6; count of bases not matched to a gene: 8. The CDR3 is 16 amino acids. The CDR3 region has the DNA TGTGCCAGCAGCTTAAGTCCCGGGACTAGCAGCAATGAGCAGTTCTTC. It encodes CASSLSPGTSSNEQFF.

DNA for the CDR3: TGCGCCAGCAGCTACGGAGGACAGGGAAAAGAGCAGTACTTC. Translating gives CASSYGGQGKEQYF. The chain employs TRBV5-1 and TRBJ2-7, with TRBD1 matching 8 bases. CDR1 and CDR2 (germline): SGHRS, YFSETQ. This CDR3 is built from 14 residues. V was pared by 3 bases and J by 7 bases, with 9 bases of the junction left unmatched.

The chain links TRBV19 to TRBJ2-7; D is possibly TRBD2 (6 bases). The CDR3 spans 13 residues. V dropped 4 bases and J dropped 6 bases, with 13 bases sitting between them. CDR1 is LNHDA and CDR2 is SQIVND in the germline V gene (reference sequence). The CDR3 DNA reads as TGTGCCAGTAGTACGGGAGAATTTAGCGAGCAGTACTTC. It encodes CASSTGEFSEQYF.

The chain uses TRBV28 and TRBJ2-1; the match to TRBD2 covers 8 bases. The CDR3 is 16 residues long. Unmatched junction bases numbered 10, after V lost 3 bases and J lost 6 bases. The germline CDR1 and CDR2 sequences are MDHEN and SYDVKM. This chain's CDR3 is CASSFREREMGNEQFF. The CDR3 DNA reads TGTGCCAGCAGTTTTAGGGAGCGGGAGATGGGCAATGAGCAGTTCTTC.

V usage is TRBV6-4 and J usage is TRBJ2-1; 14 positions match TRBD2. Germline V gene sequence: CDR1 MRHNA, CDR2 SNTAGT. V shed 4 bases and J 6 bases; nucleotides not matched to a gene: 2. This CDR3 contains 15 residues. DNA of the CDR3: TGTGCCAGCAGTGCCGGGACTAGCGGGAGCAATGAGCAGTTCTTC. This translates into CASSAGTSGSNEQFF.

This chain uses TRBV6-5 with TRBJ2-1; TRBD1 is a possible D gene (6 bases). Germline values: CDR1 MNHEY, CDR2 SVGAGI. The CDR3 sequence is 14 residues long. Between the trimmed V and J ends, which lost 10 bases and 8 bases, there was a span of 21 bases. The CDR3 DNA reads TGTGCCACCAGAAACAACAGGGAGATCGATGAGCAGTTCTTC. This sequence encodes CATRNNREIDEQFF.

V usage is TRBV15 and J usage is TRBJ1-2; no firm D call. V dropped 0 bases and J dropped 8 bases, with 10 bases sitting between them. CDR3 length: 13 amino acids. The V gene's germline CDR1 is LNHNV and CDR2 YYDKDF (reference sequence). This CDR3 reads CATSRDKQNGYTF. The DNA of the CDR3 is TGTGCCACCAGCAGAGATAAACAGAACGGCTACACCTTC.

In this sample, this clone turned up once. The rearrangement links TRBV5-1 to TRBJ2-1, with TRBD2 identical over 14 bases. The CDR3 length is 16 residues. Germline V CDR1 and CDR2: SGHRS, YFSETQ. V gave up 1 base and J gave up 7 bases; unmatched junction bases: 4. Here the CDR3 reads CASSLFGTSGSNEQFF. The CDR3 DNA sequence: TGCGCCAGCAGCTTGTTTGGGACTAGCGGGAGTAATGAGCAGTTCTTC.

The rearrangement joins TRBV7-9 to TRBJ2-3; D uncertain. Germline CDR1 is SEHNR and CDR2 is FQNEAQ (reference sequence). The V gene lost 4 bases and the J gene lost 4 bases, with 12 bases spanning the gap. The CDR3 covers 14 residues. The CDR3 protein is CASSWRIMADTQYF. The DNA of the CDR3 is TGTGCCAGCAGCTGGCGGATTATGGCAGATACGCAGTATTTT. Full variable domain (missing parts from reference TRBV7-9 and TRBJ2-3): DTGVSQNPRHKITKRGQNVTFRCDPISEHNRLYWYRQTLGQGPEFLTYFQNEAQLEKSRLLSDRFSAERPKGSFSTLEIQRTEQGDSAMYLCASSWRIMADTQYFGPGTRLTVL.

The rearrangement joins TRBV5-1 to TRBJ1-1; D is ambiguous. Germline V CDR1 and CDR2: SGHRS, YFSETQ. Between the trimmed V and J ends, which lost 4 bases and 4 bases, there was a span of 17 bases. The CDR3 spans 15 residues. The CDR3 sequence: CASSLKTVQVTEAFF. For the CDR3, the DNA is TGCGCCAGCAGCCTAAAGACGGTCCAGGTCACTGAAGCTTTCTTT.

The chain uses TRBV18 and TRBJ2-1, with TRBD1 identical over 10 bases. Germline-derived CDR1 and CDR2 are KGHSH and LQKENI. The V gene end was trimmed by 3 bases and the J gene end by 5 bases; junction bases not matched to a gene: 4. The CDR3 sequence is 15 residues long. The CDR3 spells CASSPPGQGHNEQFF. In nucleotides, the CDR3 is TGTGCCAGCTCACCCCCGGGACAGGGGCACAATGAGCAGTTCTTC.

The chain has TRBV7-2 and TRBJ1-1; 10 bases are shared with TRBD1. After removal of 5 bases from V and 3 bases from J, the junction contained 6 bases not matched to a gene. CDR1 SGHTA and CDR2 FQGNSA come from the germline V gene. This CDR3 spans 15 amino acids. The CDR3 sequence is CASSSDRGRDTEAFF. DNA for the CDR3: TGTGCCAGCAGCAGTGACAGGGGGCGAGACACTGAAGCTTTCTTT.

This chain uses TRBV27 with TRBJ2-1, with 11 nucleotides matching TRBD2. The J segment lost 0 bases and the V segment lost 6 bases, leaving 7 bases of the junction unmatched. This CDR3 is built from 17 residues. Germline V gene sequence: CDR1 MNHEY, CDR2 SMNVEV (reference sequence). The CDR3 nucleotides are TGTGCCAGCAGGCCCCCGGGACTAGCGGACTCCTACAATGAGCAGTTCTTC. Its protein product is CASRPPGLADSYNEQFF.

The V gene is TRBV11-3, the J gene TRBJ2-1, with D perhaps TRBD2 (6 bases). Trimming cost V 1 base and J 5 bases, with 18 bases left between them. The germline CDR1 and CDR2 sequences are SGHNT and YENEEA. The CDR3 spans 17 residues. The CDR3 nucleotides are TGTGCCAGCAGCTTAGCCTACCTAGAGCGGGCCGACAATGAGCAGTTCTTC. This codes for CASSLAYLERADNEQFF.

This chain links TRBV4-1 with TRBJ1-1, with 7 bases that match TRBD1. The V and J ends lost 4 bases and 5 bases, in that order; junction bases with no gene match: 1. This CDR3 spans 12 amino acids. CDR1 and CDR2 from the germline V gene are MGHRA and YSYEKL. CDR3 in amino acids: CASSLQGTEAFF. CDR3 in DNA: TGCGCCAGCAGCCTACAGGGGACTGAAGCTTTCTTT.

CDR3: CASSSVQGTGELFF. CDR3 nucleotides: TGCGCCAGCAGCTCGGTACAGGGTACCGGGGAGCTGTTTTTT. The chain uses TRBV5-1 and TRBJ2-2; TRBD1 might be the D (6 bases). Germline values: CDR1 SGHRS, CDR2 YFSETQ. V was shortened by 3 bases and J by 5 bases, with 11 bases between the two germline ends. The CDR3 is 14 amino acids.

V is TRBV9 and J is TRBJ2-3; TRBD2 aligns across 10 bases. The CDR3 contains 15 residues. V lost 0 bases to trimming and J lost 3 bases; unmatched junction nucleotides: 1. Germline assignment: CDR1 SGDLS and CDR2 YYNGEE. CDR3 region: CASSVETSGTDTQYF. CDR3 nucleotide sequence: TGTGCCAGCAGCGTAGAGACTAGCGGGACAGATACGCAGTATTTT. Based on the CDR3 plus reference TRBV9 and TRBJ2-3, the full variable domain is DSGVTQTPKHLITATGQRVTLRCSPRSGDLSVYWYQQSLDQGLQFLIQYYNGEERAKGNILERFSAQQFPDLHSELNLSSLELGDSALYFCASSVETSGTDTQYFGPGTRLTVL.

The chain joins TRBV7-2 to TRBJ1-5; D ambiguous. Trimming removed 5 bases from V and 3 bases from J, with 5 bases in between. In germline, CDR1 is SGHTA, CDR2 FQGNSA. The CDR3 is 12 amino acids. CDR3 sequence reads: CASSLTNQPQHF. DNA for the CDR3: TGTGCCAGCAGCCTAACCAATCAGCCCCAGCATTTT.

This chain uses TRBV7-2 with TRBJ2-7; 8 bases are shared with TRBD1. The CDR3 contains 13 residues. Germline V lookup: CDR1 SGHTA, CDR2 FQGNSA. Trimming took 1 base from V and 6 from J; bases not matched to a gene: 2. In DNA form, the CDR3 reads TGTGCCAGCAGCTTAGTAGACAGGGGCGAGCAGTACTTC. Translated, it gives CASSLVDRGEQYF. The variable domain in full, with the rest retrieved from reference TRBV7-2 and TRBJ2-7, is GAGVSQSPSNKVTEKGKDVELRCDPISGHTALYWYRQSLGQGLEFLIYFQGNSAPDKSGLPSDRFSAERTGGSVSTLTIQRTQQEDSAVYLCASSLVDRGEQYFGPGTRLTVT.